This TCR beta chain derives from a study of control samples from healthy donors and cancer patients. The CDR3 extends over 15 amino acids. With V trimmed by 2 bases and J by 5 bases, 5 bases remained unmatched. Germline V CDR1 and CDR2: SGDLS, YYNGEE. Sequencing used immunoSEQ multiplex PCR; TCRdb keeps in-frame clones, though not all of them. The table lists more than 85,000 clones, approximately 88% of them singletons. The chain has TRBV9 and TRBJ1-1, with TRBD1 matching 11 bases. Input material: PBMCs. This sequence originates from a man between 65 and 79 years old with lung cancer. The CDR3 region is CASSVTGTGGTEAFF. The DNA for the CDR3 is TGTGCCAGCAGCGTTACCGGGACAGGGGGTACTGAAGCTTTCTTT.